The present entry profiles one T cell receptor beta chain with its context. What it binds is not known. Given a much more abundant clone one base away, this may be a read error. The J segment lost 7 bases and the V segment lost 3 bases, leaving 8 bases of the junction unmatched. The length of the CDR3 is 14 residues. Germline CDR1 is DFQATT and CDR2 is SNEGSKA (reference sequence). Graves' hyperthyroidism qualified as stable when ophthalmopathy did not progress within 18 months. PBMCs stemmed from about 9.5 ml fresh peripheral blood. The sample originates from a study of T cells in Graves' hyperthyroidism and ophthalmopathy. Study-level findings and limits: Median prediction lead before ophthalmopathy onset was roughly 6 months with the model. Most thyroid clonotypes with frequency above 0.001 were detected in blood.

RNA transcripts yielded amplified TCR beta CDR3 regions. The TCR CDR3 first-round RT-PCR relied on the HTBI primer set. TCRdb passed the multiplex PCR reads through MiXCR, listing each CDR3 protein once. The top ten clones hold approximately 8.7% of a sample with 750,000 to 900,000 distinct CDR3 sequences, roughly 37% of them seen once. The sequence derives from a man between 18 and 29 years old with Graves' hyperthyroidism. The sequenced sample was blood. The chain joins TRBV20-1 to TRBJ1-1; 10 bases fit TRBD1. This CDR3 is CSARTGGGRSEAFF. CDR3 nucleotides: TGCAGTGCTAGGACAGGGGGCGGTCGAAGTGAAGCTTTCTTT.